This T cell receptor beta chain was profiled in a study of metastatic and nonmetastatic thyroid tumors. Study in general: The authors compared repertoires across blood and tumor or nodule tissue from malignant and benign thyroid patients.

This CDR3 spans 15 amino acids. V dropped 5 bases and J dropped 2; count of bases not matched to a gene: 11. The V gene's germline CDR1 is DFQATT and CDR2 SNEGSKA (reference sequence). No treatment had been given to any patient before thyroid surgery. This clone was counted many times. In the study's own analysis: The distant-metastasis classifier for papillary thyroid cancer was built from CDR3 differences across clinicopathological groups. TCRdb used MiXCR to call clones anew from the PCR reads. The V and J calls and clone size are TCRdb's, not the authors'. In the table there are some 19,000 clones, about a fifth of which are singletons.

The sample taken for sequencing was blood. This sequence joins TRBV20-1 and TRBJ2-7; TRBD2 agrees at 8 bases. The clonotype comes from a female donor with papillary thyroid cancer or a benign thyroid nodule (not recorded which). Some clones in this sample may be carry-over from other donors' samples. CDR3 DNA sequence: TGCAGTGCTCAAGGGGTAGCGGGGTATCCCTACGAGCAGTACTTC. Its translation is CSAQGVAGYPYEQYF.